This T cell receptor beta chain was captured by sequencing in a study of metastatic and nonmetastatic thyroid tumors. Study details: The comparison covered peripheral blood and tumor or nodule tissue in malignant and benign thyroid patients.

Until they underwent thyroid surgery, no patient had received any treatment. This CDR3 has 13 residues. Germline V gene sequence: CDR1 MDHEN, CDR2 SYDVKM. In this sample, this clone turned up a few times. TCRdb called clones again from the PCR reads with MiXCR. The sample has about 24,000 clones, 20% to 30% seen once. The chain links TRBV28 to TRBJ1-6, with a tentative D call TRBD1 (6 bases). This sequence originates from a male donor with papillary thyroid cancer or a benign thyroid nodule (not recorded which). Some clones in this sample may be carry-over from other donors' samples. Sequenced sample: tumor tissue. The CDR3 loop reads CATGRGRVSPLHF. DNA for the CDR3: TGTGCTACTGGGAGGGGGAGGGTTTCACCCCTCCACTTT.